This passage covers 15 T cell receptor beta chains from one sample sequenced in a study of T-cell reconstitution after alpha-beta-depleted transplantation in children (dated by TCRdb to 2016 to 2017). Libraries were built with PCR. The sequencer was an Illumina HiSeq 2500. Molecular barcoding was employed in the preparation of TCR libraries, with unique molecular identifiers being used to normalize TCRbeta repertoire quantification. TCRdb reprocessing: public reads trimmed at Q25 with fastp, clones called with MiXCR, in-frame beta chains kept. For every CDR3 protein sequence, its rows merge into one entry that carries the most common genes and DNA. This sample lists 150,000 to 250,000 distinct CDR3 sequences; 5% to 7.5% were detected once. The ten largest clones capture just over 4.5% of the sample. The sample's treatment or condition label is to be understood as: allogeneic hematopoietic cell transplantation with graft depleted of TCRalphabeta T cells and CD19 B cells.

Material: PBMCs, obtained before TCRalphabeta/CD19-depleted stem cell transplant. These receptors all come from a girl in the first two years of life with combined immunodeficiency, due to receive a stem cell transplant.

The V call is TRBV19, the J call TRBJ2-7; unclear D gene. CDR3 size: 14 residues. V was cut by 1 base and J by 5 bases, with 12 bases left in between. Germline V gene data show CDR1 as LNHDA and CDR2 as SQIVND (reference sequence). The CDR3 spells CASSIGGYPHEQYF. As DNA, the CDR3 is TGTGCCAGTAGTATAGGTGGTTACCCTCACGAGCAGTACTTC. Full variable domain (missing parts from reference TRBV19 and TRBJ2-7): DGGITQSPKYLFRKEGQNVTLSCEQNLNHDAMYWYRQDPGQGLRLIYYSQIVNDFQKGDIAEGYSVSREKKESFPLTVTSAQKNPTAFYLCASSIGGYPHEQYFGPGTRLTVT.

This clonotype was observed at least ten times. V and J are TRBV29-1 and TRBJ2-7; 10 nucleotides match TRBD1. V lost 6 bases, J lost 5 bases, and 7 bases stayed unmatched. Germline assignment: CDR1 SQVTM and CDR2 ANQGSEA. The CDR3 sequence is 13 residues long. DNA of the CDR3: TGCAGCGTCCGCGGACAGGGGGGCAACGAGCAGTACTTC. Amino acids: CSVRGQGGNEQYF.

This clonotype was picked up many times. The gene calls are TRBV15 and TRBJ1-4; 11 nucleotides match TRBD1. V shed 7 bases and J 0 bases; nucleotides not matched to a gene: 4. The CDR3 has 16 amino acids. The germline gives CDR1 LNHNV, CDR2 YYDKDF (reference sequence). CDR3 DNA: TGTGCCACCATGGGGACAGGGGGTCCAACTAATGAAAAACTGTTTTTT. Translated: CATMGTGGPTNEKLFF. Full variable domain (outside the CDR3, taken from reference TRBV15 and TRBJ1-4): DAMVIQNPRYQVTQFGKPVTLSCSQTLNHNVMYWYQQKSSQAPKLLFHYYDKDFNNEADTPDNFQSRRPNTSFCFLDIRSPGLGDTAMYLCATMGTGGPTNEKLFFGSGTQLSVL.

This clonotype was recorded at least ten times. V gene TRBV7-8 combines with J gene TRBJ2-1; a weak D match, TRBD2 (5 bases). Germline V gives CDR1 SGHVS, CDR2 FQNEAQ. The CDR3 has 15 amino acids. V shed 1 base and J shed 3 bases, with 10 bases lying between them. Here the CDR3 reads CASSLVRTHYNEQFF. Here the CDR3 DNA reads TGTGCCAGCAGCTTAGTGAGGACTCACTACAATGAGCAGTTCTTC.

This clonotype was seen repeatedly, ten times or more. CDR3 sequence (DNA): TGTGCCAGCGATCTGAGGGGCAATCAGCCCCAGCATTTT. This encodes CASDLRGNQPQHF. The chain combines TRBV6-6 with TRBJ1-5; D remains unclear. Trimming took off 8 bases at V and 2 bases at J, with 10 bases between the two ends. The CDR3 consists of 13 residues. Germline CDR1 MNHNY, CDR2 SVGAGI (reference sequence).

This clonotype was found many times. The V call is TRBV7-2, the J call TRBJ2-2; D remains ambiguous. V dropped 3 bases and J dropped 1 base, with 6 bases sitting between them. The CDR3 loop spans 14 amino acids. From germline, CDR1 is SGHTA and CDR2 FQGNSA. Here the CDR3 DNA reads TGTGCCAGCAGCTTCTCGCGGAACACCGGGGAGCTGTTTTTT. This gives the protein CASSFSRNTGELFF.

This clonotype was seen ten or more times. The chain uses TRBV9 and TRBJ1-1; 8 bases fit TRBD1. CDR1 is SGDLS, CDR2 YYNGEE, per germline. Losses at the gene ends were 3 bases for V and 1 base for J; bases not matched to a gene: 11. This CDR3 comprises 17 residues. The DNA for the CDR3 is TGTGCCAGCAGCGCAGACCGGGACAGGAATTGGAACACTGAAGCTTTCTTT. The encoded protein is CASSADRDRNWNTEAFF.

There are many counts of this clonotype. This CDR3 is CSARREVRTDTQYF. The CDR3 coding sequence is TGCAGTGCTAGACGGGAGGTTCGCACAGATACGCAGTATTTT. This rearrangement joins TRBV20-1 to TRBJ2-3; the match to TRBD2 covers 7 bases. The CDR3 spans 14 residues. The J segment lost 1 base and the V segment lost 2 bases, leaving 3 bases of the junction unmatched. Germline assignment: CDR1 DFQATT and CDR2 SNEGSKA (reference sequence).

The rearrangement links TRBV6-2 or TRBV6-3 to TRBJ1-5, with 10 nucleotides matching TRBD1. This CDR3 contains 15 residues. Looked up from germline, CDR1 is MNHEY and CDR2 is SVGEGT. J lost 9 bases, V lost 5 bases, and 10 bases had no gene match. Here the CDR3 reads CASSRQGQGSGPQHF. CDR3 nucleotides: TGTGCCAGCAGTCGCCAGGGACAGGGGTCTGGGCCCCAGCATTTT.

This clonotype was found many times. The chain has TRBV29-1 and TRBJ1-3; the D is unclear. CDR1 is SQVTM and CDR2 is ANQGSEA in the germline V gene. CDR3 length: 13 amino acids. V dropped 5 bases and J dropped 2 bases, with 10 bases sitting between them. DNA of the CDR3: TGCAGCGTTCCCGGGGAGGCTGGAAACACCATATATTTT. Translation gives CSVPGEAGNTIYF. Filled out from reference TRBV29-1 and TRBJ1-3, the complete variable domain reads SAVISQKPSRDICQRGTSLTIQCQVDSQVTMMFWYRQQPGQSLTLIATANQGSEATYESGFVIDKFPISRPNLTFSTLTVSNMSPEDSSIYLCSVPGEAGNTIYFGEGSWLTVV.

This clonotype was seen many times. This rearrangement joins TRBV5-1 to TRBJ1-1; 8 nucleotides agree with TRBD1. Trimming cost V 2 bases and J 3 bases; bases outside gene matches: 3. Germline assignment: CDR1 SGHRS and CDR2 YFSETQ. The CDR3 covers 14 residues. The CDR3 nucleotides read TGCGCCAGCAGCTTAAACAGGGGGGACACTGAAGCTTTCTTT. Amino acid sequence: CASSLNRGDTEAFF.

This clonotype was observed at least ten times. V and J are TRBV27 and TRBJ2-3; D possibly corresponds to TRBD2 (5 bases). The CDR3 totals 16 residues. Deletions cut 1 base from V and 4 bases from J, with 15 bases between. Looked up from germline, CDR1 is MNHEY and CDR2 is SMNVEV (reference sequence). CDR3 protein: CASSLLPGNRADTQYF. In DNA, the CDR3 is TGTGCCAGCAGTTTATTACCCGGGAATCGGGCAGATACGCAGTATTTT.

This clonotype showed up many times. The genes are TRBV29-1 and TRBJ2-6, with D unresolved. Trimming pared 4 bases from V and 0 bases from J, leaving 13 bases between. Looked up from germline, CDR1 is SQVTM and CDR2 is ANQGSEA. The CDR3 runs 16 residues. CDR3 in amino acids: CSVVSERDSGANVLTF. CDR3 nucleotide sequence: TGCAGCGTTGTTTCTGAAAGGGACTCTGGGGCCAACGTCCTGACTTTC.

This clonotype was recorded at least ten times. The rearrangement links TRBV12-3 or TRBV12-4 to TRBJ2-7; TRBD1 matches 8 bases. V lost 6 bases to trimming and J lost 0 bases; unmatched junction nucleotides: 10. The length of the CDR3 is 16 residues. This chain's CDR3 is CASSTAGQGPSYEQYF. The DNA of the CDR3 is TGTGCCAGCAGCACGGCCGGACAGGGTCCCTCCTACGAGCAGTACTTC.

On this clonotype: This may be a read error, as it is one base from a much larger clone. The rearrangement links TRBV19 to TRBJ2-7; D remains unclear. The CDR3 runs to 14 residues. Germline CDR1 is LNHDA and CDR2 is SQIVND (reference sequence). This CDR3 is CATSMDQDLYEQYF. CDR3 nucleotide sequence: TGTGCCACTAGTATGGACCAGGATCTCTACGAGCAGTACTTC.